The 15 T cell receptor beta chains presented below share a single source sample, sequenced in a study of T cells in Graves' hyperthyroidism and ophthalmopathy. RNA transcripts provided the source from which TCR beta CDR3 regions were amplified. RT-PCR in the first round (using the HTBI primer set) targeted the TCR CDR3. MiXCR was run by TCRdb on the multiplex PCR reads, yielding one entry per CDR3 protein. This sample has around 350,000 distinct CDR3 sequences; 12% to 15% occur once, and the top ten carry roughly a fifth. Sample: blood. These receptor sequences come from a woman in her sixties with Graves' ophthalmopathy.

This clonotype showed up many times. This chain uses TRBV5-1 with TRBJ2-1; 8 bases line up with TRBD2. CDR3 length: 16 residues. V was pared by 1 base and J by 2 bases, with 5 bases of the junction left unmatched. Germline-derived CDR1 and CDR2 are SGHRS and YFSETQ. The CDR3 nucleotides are TGCGCCAGCAGCTTGCTAGGTAGCGGGGCCTACAATGAGCAGTTCTTC. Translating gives CASSLLGSGAYNEQFF. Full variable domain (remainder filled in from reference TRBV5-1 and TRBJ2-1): KAGVTQTPRYLIKTRGQQVTLSCSPISGHRSVSWYQQTPGQGLQFLFEYFSETQRNKGNFPGRFSGRQFSNSRSEMNVSTLELGDSALYLCASSLLGSGAYNEQFFGPGTRLTVL.

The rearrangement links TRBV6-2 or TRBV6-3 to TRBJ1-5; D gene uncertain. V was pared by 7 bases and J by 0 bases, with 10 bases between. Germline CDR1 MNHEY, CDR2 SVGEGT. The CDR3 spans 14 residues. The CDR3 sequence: CASKRAYSNQPQHF. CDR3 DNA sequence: TGTGCCAGCAAGCGGGCTTATAGCAATCAGCCCCAGCATTTT.

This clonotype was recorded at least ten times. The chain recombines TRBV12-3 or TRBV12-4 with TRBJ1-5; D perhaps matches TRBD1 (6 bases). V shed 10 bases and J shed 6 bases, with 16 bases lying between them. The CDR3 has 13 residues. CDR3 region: CATALRGFQPQHF. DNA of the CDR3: TGTGCCACCGCACTGAGGGGGTTTCAGCCCCAGCATTTT.

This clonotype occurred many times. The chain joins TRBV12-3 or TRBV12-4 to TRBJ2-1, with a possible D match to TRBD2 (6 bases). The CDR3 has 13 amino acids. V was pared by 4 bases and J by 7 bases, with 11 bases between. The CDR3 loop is CASSWGERNEQFF. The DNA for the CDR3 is TGTGCCAGCAGTTGGGGGGAGCGTAATGAGCAGTTCTTC.

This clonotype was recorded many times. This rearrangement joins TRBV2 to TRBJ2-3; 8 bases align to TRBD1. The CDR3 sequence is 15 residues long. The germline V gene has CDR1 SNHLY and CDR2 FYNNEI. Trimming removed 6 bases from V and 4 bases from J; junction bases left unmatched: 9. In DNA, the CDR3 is TGTGCCAGCAGAACCGGACAGGGTTGGTCAGATACGCAGTATTTT. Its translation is CASRTGQGWSDTQYF.

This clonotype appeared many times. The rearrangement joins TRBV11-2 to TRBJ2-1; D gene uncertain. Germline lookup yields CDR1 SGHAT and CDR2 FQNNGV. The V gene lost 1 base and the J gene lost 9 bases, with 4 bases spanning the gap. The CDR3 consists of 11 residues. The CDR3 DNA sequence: TGTGCCAGCAGCTTAGTCCCTGAGCAGTTCTTC. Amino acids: CASSLVPEQFF.

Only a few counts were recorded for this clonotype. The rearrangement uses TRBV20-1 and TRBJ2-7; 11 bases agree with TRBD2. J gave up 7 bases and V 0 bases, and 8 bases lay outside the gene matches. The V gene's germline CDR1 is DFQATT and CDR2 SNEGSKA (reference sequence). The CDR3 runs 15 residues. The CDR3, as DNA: TGCAGTGCTAGAGATCTTAGCGGGAGGGTCTATGAGCAGTACTTC. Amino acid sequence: CSARDLSGRVYEQYF.

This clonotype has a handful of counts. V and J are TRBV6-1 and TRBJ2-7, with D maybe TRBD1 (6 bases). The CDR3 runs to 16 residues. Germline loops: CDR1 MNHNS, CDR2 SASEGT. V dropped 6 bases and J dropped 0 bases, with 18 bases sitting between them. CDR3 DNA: TGTGCCAGCAGCGGGGACCGAGGGGGAAGCTCCTACGAGCAGTACTTC. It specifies CASSGDRGGSSYEQYF.

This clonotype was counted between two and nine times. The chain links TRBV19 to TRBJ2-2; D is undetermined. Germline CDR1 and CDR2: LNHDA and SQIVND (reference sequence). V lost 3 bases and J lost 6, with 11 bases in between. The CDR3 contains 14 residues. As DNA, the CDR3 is TGTGCCAGTAGTATCTCCCCGATGGCCGGGGAGCTGTTTTTT. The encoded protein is CASSISPMAGELFF.

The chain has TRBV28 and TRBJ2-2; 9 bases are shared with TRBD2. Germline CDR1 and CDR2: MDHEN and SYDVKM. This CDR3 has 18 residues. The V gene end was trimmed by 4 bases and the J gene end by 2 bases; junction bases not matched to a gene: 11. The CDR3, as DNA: TGTGCCAGCAGTTATCCCTTTAGCGGGAGTATCAACACCGGGGAGCTGTTTTTT. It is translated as CASSYPFSGSINTGELFF.

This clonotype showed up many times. CDR3 protein: CASRQSSGSHEQFF. As DNA, the CDR3 is TGTGCCAGCCGGCAGTCTAGCGGGAGCCATGAGCAGTTCTTC. The chain combines TRBV5-5 with TRBJ2-1; 10 bases line up with TRBD2. This CDR3 region has 14 residues. The V gene's germline CDR1 is SGHKS and CDR2 YYEKEE (reference sequence). V shed 7 bases, J shed 8 bases, and the junction held 9 bases outside the gene matches.

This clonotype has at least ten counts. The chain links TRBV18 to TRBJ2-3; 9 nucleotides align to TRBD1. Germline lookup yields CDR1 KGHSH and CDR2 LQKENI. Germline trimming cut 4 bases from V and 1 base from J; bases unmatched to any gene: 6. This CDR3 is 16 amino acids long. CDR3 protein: CASSRGQGMGTDTQYF. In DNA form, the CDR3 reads TGTGCCAGCTCACGCGGACAGGGGATGGGCACAGATACGCAGTATTTT.

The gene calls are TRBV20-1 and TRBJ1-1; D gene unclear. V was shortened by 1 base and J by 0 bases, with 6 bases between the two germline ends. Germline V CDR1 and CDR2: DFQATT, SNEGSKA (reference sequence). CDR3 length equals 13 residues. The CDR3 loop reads CSARGTLNTEAFF. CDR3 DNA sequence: TGCAGTGCTAGAGGTACATTGAACACTGAAGCTTTCTTT.

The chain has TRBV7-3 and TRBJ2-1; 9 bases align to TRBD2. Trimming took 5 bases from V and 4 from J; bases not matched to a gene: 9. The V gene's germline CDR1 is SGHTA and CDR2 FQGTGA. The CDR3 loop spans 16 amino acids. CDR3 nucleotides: TGTGCCAGCAGCCCCAACGCGGGAGGGATATACAATGAGCAGTTCTTC. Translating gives CASSPNAGGIYNEQFF.

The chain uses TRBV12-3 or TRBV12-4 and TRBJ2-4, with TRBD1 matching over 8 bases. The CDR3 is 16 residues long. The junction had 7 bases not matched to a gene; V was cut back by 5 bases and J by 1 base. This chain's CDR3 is CASSPTGAGAKNIQYF. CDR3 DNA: TGTGCCAGCAGTCCGACAGGGGCGGGTGCCAAAAACATTCAGTACTTC.